Listed here are 6 T cell receptor beta chains from one sample, sequenced in a study of blood T cells in healthy people across ages. It was with a sample-barcoded 5' primer and a J-beta primer mix that a second PCR of roughly 6 to 12 cycles was run. TCRdb redid the calling of the 5' RACE reads with MiXCR, one entry per CDR3 protein. The table shows approximately 900,000 distinct CDR3 sequences, with approximately 49% occurring only once. Sequenced sample: blood. These receptors came from a man younger than 45 in good health.

The V call is TRBV30, the J call TRBJ2-5; D remains ambiguous. The end of the DNA is better explained by TRBJ2-7, so the J call may be wrong. The germline V gene has CDR1 GTSNPN and CDR2 SVGIG (reference sequence). The CDR3 runs 12 residues. The DNA of the CDR3 is TGTGCCTGGAGTGTGCAGACCCACGAGCAGTACTTC. Amino acids: CAWSVQTHEQYF.

The chain joins TRBV7-6 to TRBJ2-2; 9 positions match TRBD1. The trim removed 1 base at V and 8 bases at J, leaving 11 bases unmatched. CDR1 and CDR2 from the germline V gene are SGHVS and FNYEAQ. This CDR3 contains 17 residues. This CDR3 is CASSLVAAWTGVGELFF. CDR3 nucleotides: TGTGCCAGCAGCTTAGTGGCGGCTTGGACAGGGGTAGGGGAGCTGTTTTTT.

The chain uses TRBV12-3 or TRBV12-4 and TRBJ2-7, with no clear D. The CDR3 has 13 amino acids. Trimming removed 2 bases at V and 7 bases at J, with 12 bases between. Here the CDR3 reads CASSLLLAEEQYF. The CDR3 coding sequence is TGTGCCAGCAGTTTATTACTGGCGGAAGAGCAGTACTTC.

The chain carries TRBV14 and TRBJ2-1, with D maybe TRBD1 (6 bases). This CDR3 contains 16 residues. From germline, CDR1 is SGHDN and CDR2 FVKESK. V lost 3 bases, J lost 6 bases, and 18 bases lay in between. CDR3: CASSQGTTTPGNEQFF. The CDR3 bases are TGTGCCAGCAGCCAGGGGACAACAACCCCAGGCAATGAGCAGTTCTTC.

This clonotype has at least ten counts. The CDR3 sequence is CASSGQGAYEQYF. For the CDR3, the DNA is TGTGCCAGCAGCGGGCAGGGCGCCTACGAGCAGTACTTC. The chain has TRBV9 and TRBJ2-7, with a tentative D call TRBD1 (5 bases). The CDR3 runs 13 residues. Deletions cut 3 bases from V and 2 bases from J, with 9 bases between. In germline, CDR1 is SGDLS, CDR2 YYNGEE.

V usage is TRBV5-1 and J usage is TRBJ2-1, with D possibly TRBD1 on 7 matching bases. With the DNA end fitting TRBJ2-7 better, the J assignment may be wrong. This CDR3 has 15 residues. Germline V gives CDR1 SGHRS, CDR2 YFSETQ. The CDR3 region has the DNA TGCGCCAGCAGCTTAACAGGGGTGGACTACAATGAGCAGTACTTC. Amino acids: CASSLTGVDYNEQYF.